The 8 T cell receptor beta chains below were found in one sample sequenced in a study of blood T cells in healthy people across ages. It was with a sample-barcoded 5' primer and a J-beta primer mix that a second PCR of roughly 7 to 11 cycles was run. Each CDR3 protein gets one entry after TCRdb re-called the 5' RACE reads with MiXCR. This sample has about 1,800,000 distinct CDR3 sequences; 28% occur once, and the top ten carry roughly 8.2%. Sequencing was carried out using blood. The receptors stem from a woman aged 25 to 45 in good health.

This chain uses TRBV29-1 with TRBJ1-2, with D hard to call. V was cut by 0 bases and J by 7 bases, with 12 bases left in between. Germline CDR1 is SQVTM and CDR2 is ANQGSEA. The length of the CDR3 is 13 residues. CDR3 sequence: CSVEDTVQGGYTF. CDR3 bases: TGCAGCGTTGAAGACACAGTGCAAGGTGGCTACACCTTC.

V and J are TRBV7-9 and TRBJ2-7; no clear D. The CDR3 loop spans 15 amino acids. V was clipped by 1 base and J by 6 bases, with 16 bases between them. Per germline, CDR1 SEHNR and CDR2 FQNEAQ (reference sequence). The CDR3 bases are TGTGCCAGCAGCTTAGGGACCGGACGGCGGCTCGAGCAGTACTTC. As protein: CASSLGTGRRLEQYF.

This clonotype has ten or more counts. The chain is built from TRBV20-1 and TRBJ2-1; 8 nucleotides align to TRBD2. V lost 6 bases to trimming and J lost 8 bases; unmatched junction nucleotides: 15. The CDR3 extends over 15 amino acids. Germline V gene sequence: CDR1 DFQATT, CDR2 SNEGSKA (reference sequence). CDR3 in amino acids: CSAKRSGGATDEQFF. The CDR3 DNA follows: TGCAGTGCCAAGAGGTCCGGGGGGGCCACCGATGAGCAGTTCTTC.

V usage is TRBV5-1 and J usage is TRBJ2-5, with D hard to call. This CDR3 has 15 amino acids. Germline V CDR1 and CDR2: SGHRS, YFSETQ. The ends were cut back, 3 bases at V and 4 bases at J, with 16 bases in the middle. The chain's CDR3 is CASSSPSAFGETQYF. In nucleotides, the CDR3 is TGCGCCAGCAGCTCGCCCTCCGCGTTCGGAGAGACCCAGTACTTC.

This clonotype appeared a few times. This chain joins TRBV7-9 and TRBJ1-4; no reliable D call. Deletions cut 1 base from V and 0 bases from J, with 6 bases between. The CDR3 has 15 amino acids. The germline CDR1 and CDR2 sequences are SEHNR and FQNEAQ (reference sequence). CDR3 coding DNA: TGTGCCAGCAGCTTAGGCAGCCCAACTAATGAAAAACTGTTTTTT. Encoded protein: CASSLGSPTNEKLFF.

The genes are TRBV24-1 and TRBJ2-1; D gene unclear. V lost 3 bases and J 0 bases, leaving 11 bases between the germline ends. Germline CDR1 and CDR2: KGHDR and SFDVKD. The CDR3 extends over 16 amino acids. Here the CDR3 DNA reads TGTGCCACCAGTGATACCGGACCGAGCTCCTACAATGAGCAGTTCTTC. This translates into CATSDTGPSSYNEQFF.

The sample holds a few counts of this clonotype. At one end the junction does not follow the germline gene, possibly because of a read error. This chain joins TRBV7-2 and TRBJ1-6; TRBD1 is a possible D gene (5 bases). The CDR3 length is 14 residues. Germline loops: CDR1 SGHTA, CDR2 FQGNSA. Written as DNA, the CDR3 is TGTGTCAGCAGCTTAGCCCAGGGCGTCTCACCCCTCCACTTT. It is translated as CVSSLAQGVSPLHF.

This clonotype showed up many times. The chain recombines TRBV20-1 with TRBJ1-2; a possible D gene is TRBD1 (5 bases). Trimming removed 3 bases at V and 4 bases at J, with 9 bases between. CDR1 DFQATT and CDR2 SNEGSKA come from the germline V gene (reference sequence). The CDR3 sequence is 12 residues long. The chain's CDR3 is CSASRDGYGYTF. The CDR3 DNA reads TGCAGTGCTAGCCGGGACGGCTATGGCTACACCTTC.